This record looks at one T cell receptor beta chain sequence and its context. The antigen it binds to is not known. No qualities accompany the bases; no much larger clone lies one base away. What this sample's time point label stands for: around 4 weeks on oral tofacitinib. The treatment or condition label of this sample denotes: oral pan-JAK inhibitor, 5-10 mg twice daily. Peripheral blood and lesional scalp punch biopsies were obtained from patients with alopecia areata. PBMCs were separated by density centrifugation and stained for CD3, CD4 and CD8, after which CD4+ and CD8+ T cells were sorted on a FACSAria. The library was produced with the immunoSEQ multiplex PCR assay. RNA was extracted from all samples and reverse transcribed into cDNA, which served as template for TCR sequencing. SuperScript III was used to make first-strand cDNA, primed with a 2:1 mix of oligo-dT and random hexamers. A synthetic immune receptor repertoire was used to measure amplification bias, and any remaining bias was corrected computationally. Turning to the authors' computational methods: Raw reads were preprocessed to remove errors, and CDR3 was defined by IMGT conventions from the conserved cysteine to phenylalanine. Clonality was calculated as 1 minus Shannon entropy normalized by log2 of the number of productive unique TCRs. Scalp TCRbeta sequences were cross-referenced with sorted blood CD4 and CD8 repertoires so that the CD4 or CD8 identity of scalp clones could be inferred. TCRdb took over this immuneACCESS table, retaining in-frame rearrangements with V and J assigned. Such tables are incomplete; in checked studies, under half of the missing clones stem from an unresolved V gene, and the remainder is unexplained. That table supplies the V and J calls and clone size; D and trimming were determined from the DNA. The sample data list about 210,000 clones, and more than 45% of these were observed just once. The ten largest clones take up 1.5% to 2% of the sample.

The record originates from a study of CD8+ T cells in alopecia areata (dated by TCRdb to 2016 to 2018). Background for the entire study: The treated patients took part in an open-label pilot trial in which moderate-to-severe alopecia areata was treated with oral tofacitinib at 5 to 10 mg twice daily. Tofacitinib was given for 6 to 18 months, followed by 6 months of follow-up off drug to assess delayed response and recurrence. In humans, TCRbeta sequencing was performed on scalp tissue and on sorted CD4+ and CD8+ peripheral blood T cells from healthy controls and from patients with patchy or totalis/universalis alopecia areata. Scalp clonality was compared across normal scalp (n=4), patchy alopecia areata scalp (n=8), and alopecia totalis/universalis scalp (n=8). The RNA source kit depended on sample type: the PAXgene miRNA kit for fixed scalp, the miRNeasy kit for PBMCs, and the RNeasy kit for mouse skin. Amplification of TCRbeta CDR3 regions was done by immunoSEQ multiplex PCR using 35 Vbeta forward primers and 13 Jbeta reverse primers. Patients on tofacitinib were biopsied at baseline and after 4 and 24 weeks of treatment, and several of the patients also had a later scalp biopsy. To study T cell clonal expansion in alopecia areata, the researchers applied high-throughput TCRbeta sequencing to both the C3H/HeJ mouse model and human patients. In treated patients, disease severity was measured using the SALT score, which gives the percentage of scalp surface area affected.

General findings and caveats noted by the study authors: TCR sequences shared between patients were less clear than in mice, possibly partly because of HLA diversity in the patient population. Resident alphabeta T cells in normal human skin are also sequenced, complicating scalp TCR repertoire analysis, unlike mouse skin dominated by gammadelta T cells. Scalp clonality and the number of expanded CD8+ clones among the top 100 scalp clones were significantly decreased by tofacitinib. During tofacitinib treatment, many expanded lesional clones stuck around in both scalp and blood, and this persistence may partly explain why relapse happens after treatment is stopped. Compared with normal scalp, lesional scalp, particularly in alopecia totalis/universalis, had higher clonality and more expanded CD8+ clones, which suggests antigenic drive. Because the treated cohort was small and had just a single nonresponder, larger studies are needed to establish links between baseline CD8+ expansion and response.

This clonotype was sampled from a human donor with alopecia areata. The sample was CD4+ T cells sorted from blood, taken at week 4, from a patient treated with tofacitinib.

In nucleotide form, the sequence is TGCAGCGTTTCGGCTAGCGGGGACAATGAGCAGTTCTTC. Its translation is CSVSASGDNEQFF. The receptor chain draws on TRBV29-1 and TRBJ2-1, and TRBD2 aligns with 9 junction nucleotides. Its CDR3 holds 13 amino acids, cysteine through phenylalanine. Left in the record is the CDR3 DNA by itself, 39 bases read in frame from the first base. Trimming takes 5 bases off V and 5 bases off J; junction bases not matched to a gene: 4. CDR1 and CDR2 are read off the germline V gene as SQVTM and ANQGSEA.